This T cell receptor beta chain was observed in a study of shared clonotypes between healthy human individuals. Study in general: Researchers assigned three CD4 naive, three CD4 memory, two CD8 naive and one CD8 memory plate to each donor.

The assay used deep level. Sequencing was performed with immunoSEQ multiplex PCR; in TCRdb, only in-frame clones are kept and a portion is missing. The table has nearly 750,000 clones, just under 75% seen once. The study, taken as a whole, reports: Against clonotypes common to all four donors, non-shared ones had lower generation probabilities.

In its sample, this clone was seen a few times. Its antigen is currently unknown. Division of CD4+ cells produced a CD45RA+ naive subset and a CD45RA-negative memory subset. Sequenced input: memory CD4+ T cells sorted from blood. Subset meaning: CD45RA-negative fraction. The receptor comes from a woman in her thirties in good health.

The CDR3 sequence: CASSRKPQANTGELFF. DNA for the CDR3: TGTGCCAGCAGCCGAAAACCTCAGGCGAACACCGGGGAGCTGTTTTTT. The gene calls are TRBV7-6 and TRBJ2-2; D remains ambiguous. With 5 bases removed from V and 0 bases from J, the gap between germline ends came to 13 bases. This CDR3 is 16 amino acids long. The germline CDR1 and CDR2 sequences are SGHVS and FNYEAQ.